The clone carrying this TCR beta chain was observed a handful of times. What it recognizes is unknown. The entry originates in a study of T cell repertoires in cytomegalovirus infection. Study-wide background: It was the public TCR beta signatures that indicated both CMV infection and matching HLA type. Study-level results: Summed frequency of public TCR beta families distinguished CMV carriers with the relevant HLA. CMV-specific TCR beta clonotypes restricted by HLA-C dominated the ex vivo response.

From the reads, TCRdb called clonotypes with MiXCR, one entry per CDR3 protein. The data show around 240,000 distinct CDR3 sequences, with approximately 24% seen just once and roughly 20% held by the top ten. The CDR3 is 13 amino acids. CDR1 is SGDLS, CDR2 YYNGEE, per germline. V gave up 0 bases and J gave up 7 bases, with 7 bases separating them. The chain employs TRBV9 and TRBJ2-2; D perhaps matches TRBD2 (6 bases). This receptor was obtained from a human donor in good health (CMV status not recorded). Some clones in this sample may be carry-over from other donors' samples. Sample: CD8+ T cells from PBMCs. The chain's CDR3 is CASSVVSGGELFF. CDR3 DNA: TGTGCCAGCAGCGTAGTTAGCGGCGGGGAGCTGTTTTTT.